The next 22 T cell receptor beta chains were all read from a single sample in a study of T cells in Graves' hyperthyroidism and ophthalmopathy. Template material for amplifying TCR beta CDR3 regions consisted of RNA transcripts. The primer set for the first-round RT-PCR of the TCR CDR3 was HTBI. TCRdb itself ran the multiplex PCR reads through MiXCR, one entry per CDR3 protein. The data show about 640,000 distinct CDR3 sequences, roughly 20% seen once. The specimen was blood. The receptor set was obtained from a man in his thirties or forties with Graves' ophthalmopathy.

There are a few counts of this clonotype. The V and J genes are TRBV7-9 and TRBJ2-5; D is undetermined. Germline V lookup: CDR1 SEHNR, CDR2 FQNEAQ (reference sequence). The CDR3 runs 14 residues. The V end lost 5 bases, the J end lost 5 bases, and 15 bases lay between the germline ends. Written as DNA, the CDR3 is TGTGCCAGCAGCATCGACCCGGTGGGGGAGACCCAGTACTTC. It translates to CASSIDPVGETQYF.

This clonotype was counted many times. The V gene is TRBV7-2, the J gene TRBJ2-5; D is perhaps TRBD1 (5 bases). The germline V gene has CDR1 SGHTA and CDR2 FQGNSA. V lost 5 bases to trimming and J lost 2 bases, with 12 bases between them. The CDR3 is 14 amino acids. CDR3 coding DNA: TGTGCCAGCAGCAAGGCAGGGTGGCAAGAGACCCAGTACTTC. The encoded protein is CASSKAGWQETQYF.

CDR3 region: CASSLLQGGGTEAFF. DNA of the CDR3: TGTGCCAGCAGCCTTTTACAGGGGGGGGGCACTGAAGCTTTCTTT. The chain employs TRBV11-2 and TRBJ1-1; 8 bases map to TRBD1. V shed 5 bases and J 4 bases; nucleotides not matched to a gene: 9. The CDR3 contains 15 residues. Germline lookup yields CDR1 SGHAT and CDR2 FQNNGV.

The chain employs TRBV28 and TRBJ2-1; D remains unclear. The CDR3 is made up of 15 amino acids. The V gene lost 1 base and the J gene lost 5 bases, with 12 bases spanning the gap. Germline V gene data show CDR1 as MDHEN and CDR2 as SYDVKM. This CDR3 is CASSLSFWRNNEQFF. CDR3 DNA: TGTGCCAGCAGTTTATCTTTTTGGCGGAACAATGAGCAGTTCTTC.

In DNA, the CDR3 is TGTGCCAGCAGCCCACCGGGACTAGCGGTATCCTACGAGCAGTACTTC. This translates into CASSPPGLAVSYEQYF. This sequence joins TRBV5-4 and TRBJ2-7; 11 bases are a match to TRBD2. In germline, CDR1 is SGHNT, CDR2 YYREEE (reference sequence). The V gene end was trimmed by 4 bases and the J gene end by 1 base; junction bases not matched to a gene: 7. This CDR3 has 16 amino acids.

The chain couples TRBV7-9 to TRBJ2-3; 11 nucleotides agree with TRBD2. Germline V gives CDR1 SEHNR, CDR2 FQNEAQ (reference sequence). CDR3 size: 12 residues. V shed 10 bases, J shed 6 bases, and the junction held 3 bases outside the gene matches. CDR3 sequence: CATRTSGDTQYF. In DNA, the CDR3 is TGTGCCACCAGGACTAGCGGGGATACGCAGTATTTT.

The sample holds many counts of this clonotype. The rearrangement links TRBV27 to TRBJ1-6; D may be TRBD1 (5 bases). Per germline, CDR1 MNHEY and CDR2 SMNVEV (reference sequence). V was clipped by 6 bases and J by 8 bases, with 17 bases between them. The CDR3 has 15 amino acids. The CDR3 here is CASSLSGGAYSPLHF. CDR3 DNA sequence: TGTGCCAGCAGCCTTTCCGGAGGGGCATATTCACCCCTCCACTTT.

This clonotype was picked up many times. The rearrangement joins TRBV30 to TRBJ2-5; 10 positions match TRBD1. There are 14 residues in the CDR3. Germline V CDR1 and CDR2: GTSNPN, SVGIG (reference sequence). The V gene end was trimmed by 4 bases and the J gene end by 5 bases; junction bases not matched to a gene: 7. The CDR3 reads CAWKDRGSEETQYF. The CDR3, as DNA: TGTGCCTGGAAGGACAGGGGGTCAGAGGAGACCCAGTACTTC.

The table lists this clonotype with a few counts. The V gene is TRBV27, the J gene TRBJ1-2; 9 positions agree with TRBD1. Germline trimming cut 4 bases from V and 4 bases from J; bases unmatched to any gene: 7. The CDR3 runs to 15 residues. The V gene's germline CDR1 is MNHEY and CDR2 SMNVEV (reference sequence). The CDR3 nucleotides are TGTGCCAGCAGTTCTGGGGACAGGGCTAGCTATGGCTACACCTTC. The encoded protein is CASSSGDRASYGYTF.

The rearrangement links TRBV24-1 to TRBJ2-3; 10 nucleotides align to TRBD2. With V trimmed by 4 bases and J by 5 bases, 8 bases remained unmatched. Germline V gives CDR1 KGHDR, CDR2 SFDVKD. This CDR3 is built from 16 residues. The CDR3 nucleotides read TGTGCCACCAGTGACCGTGCTAGCGGGGGAGGAGATACGCAGTATTTT. The encoded protein is CATSDRASGGGDTQYF.

This clonotype was seen many times. This chain joins TRBV12-3 or TRBV12-4 and TRBJ2-7; D is unresolved. This CDR3 spans 15 amino acids. V dropped 5 bases and J dropped 2 bases, with 16 bases sitting between them. This CDR3 reads CASSLYNSYTYEQYF. In nucleotides, the CDR3 is TGTGCCAGCAGTCTCTACAACTCGTATACCTACGAGCAGTACTTC.

The chain carries TRBV9 and TRBJ1-1; D is ambiguous. Germline CDR1 is SGDLS and CDR2 is YYNGEE. The V end lost 0 bases, the J end lost 0 bases, and 6 bases lay between the germline ends. The CDR3 extends over 14 amino acids. The CDR3 region has the DNA TGTGCCAGCAGCGTAGAGGTCGTGAACACTGAAGCTTTCTTT. As protein: CASSVEVVNTEAFF.

The V and J genes are TRBV9 and TRBJ2-2; D is ambiguous. CDR1 and CDR2 from the germline V gene are SGDLS and YYNGEE. V lost 0 bases, J lost 5 bases, and 11 bases lay in between. This CDR3 is 15 amino acids long. Here the CDR3 DNA reads TGTGCCAGCAGCGTAGGTGTTAAGGTGACCGGGGAGCTGTTTTTT. Translation gives CASSVGVKVTGELFF.

The chain recombines TRBV6-1 with TRBJ2-3; the D gene is possibly TRBD1 (6 bases). The V gene lost 5 bases and the J gene lost 0 bases, with 12 bases spanning the gap. CDR1 and CDR2 (germline): MNHNS, SASEGT. This CDR3 is built from 15 residues. The CDR3 region is CASSPDRPSTDTQYF. DNA of the CDR3: TGTGCCAGCAGTCCCGACAGGCCTAGCACAGATACGCAGTATTTT.

The rearrangement links TRBV9 to TRBJ2-2; 10 nucleotides align to TRBD1. The CDR3 totals 18 residues. The V segment lost 2 bases and the J segment 3 bases; nucleotides outside the gene matches: 10. From germline, CDR1 is SGDLS and CDR2 YYNGEE. The CDR3 DNA reads as TGTGCCAGCAGCGTCTTACCCCGCGGACAGGGGGACACCGGGGAGCTGTTTTTT. As protein: CASSVLPRGQGDTGELFF. Full variable domain (remainder filled in from reference TRBV9 and TRBJ2-2): DSGVTQTPKHLITATGQRVTLRCSPRSGDLSVYWYQQSLDQGLQFLIQYYNGEERAKGNILERFSAQQFPDLHSELNLSSLELGDSALYFCASSVLPRGQGDTGELFFGEGSRLTVL.

V is TRBV19 and J is TRBJ2-1, with unresolved D. This CDR3 is 14 amino acids long. Germline CDR1 reads LNHDA; CDR2 reads SQIVND (reference sequence). V lost 8 bases to trimming and J lost 0 bases, with 11 bases between them. The DNA of the CDR3 is TGTGCCAGTTCCTCCGAGGACTCCTACAATGAGCAGTTCTTC. It encodes CASSSEDSYNEQFF.

This clonotype was detected many times. The rearrangement links TRBV11-2 to TRBJ2-1; no clear D. The CDR3 extends over 15 amino acids. Germline CDR1 is SGHAT and CDR2 is FQNNGV. Trimming pared 4 bases from V and 5 bases from J, leaving 15 bases between. The CDR3 loop is CASSSLTGQHNEQFF. The CDR3 DNA is TGTGCCAGCAGCTCCCTCACGGGCCAGCACAATGAGCAGTTCTTC.

The chain couples TRBV12-3 or TRBV12-4 to TRBJ2-7; a weak D match, TRBD1 (5 bases). Trimming stripped 4 bases from V and 12 bases from J, with 19 bases between. CDR3 length: 13 residues. The CDR3, as DNA: TGTGCCAGCAGTTCCAACGCCCGACAGACGGCGTACTTC. This translates into CASSSNARQTAYF.

This clonotype was seen many times. The V gene is TRBV28, the J gene TRBJ1-2; D uncertain. In germline, CDR1 is MDHEN, CDR2 SYDVKM. V lost 7 bases and J lost 4, with 13 bases in between. This CDR3 is 13 amino acids long. In DNA form, the CDR3 reads TGTGCCAGCACTCAAGAGGCCGGCTATGGCTACACCTTC. This gives the protein CASTQEAGYGYTF.

This clonotype was detected only a few times. In nucleotides, the CDR3 is TGTGCCAGCAGCCAAGGGCCCCGGGACAGCACAGATACGCAGTATTTT. Encoded protein: CASSQGPRDSTDTQYF. This chain connects TRBV3-1 to TRBJ2-3; D possibly uses TRBD1 or TRBD2 (5 bases each). This CDR3 has 16 amino acids. V shed 1 base and J shed 0 bases, with 11 bases lying between them. Per the germline V gene, CDR1 is LGHDT and CDR2 is YNNKEL (reference sequence).

This clonotype was found a few times. The rearrangement uses TRBV19 and TRBJ2-1; the match to TRBD1 covers 7 bases. CDR1 and CDR2 (germline): LNHDA, SQIVND (reference sequence). This CDR3 contains 14 residues. Trimming took 6 bases from V and 6 from J; bases not matched to a gene: 8. The CDR3 loop is CASSPVGTANEQFF. The CDR3 coding sequence is TGTGCCAGTAGCCCAGTCGGGACAGCCAATGAGCAGTTCTTC.

This clonotype has just a few counts. The gene calls are TRBV20-1 and TRBJ2-2, with 9 nucleotides matching TRBD2. With V trimmed by 3 bases and J by 6 bases, 8 bases remained unmatched. This CDR3 contains 15 residues. The germline gives CDR1 DFQATT, CDR2 SNEGSKA (reference sequence). The CDR3 DNA sequence: TGCAGTGCTAGGAATAGCGGGAGAGGGGCCGGGGAGCTGTTTTTT. Its translation is CSARNSGRGAGELFF.